This T cell receptor beta chain was captured by sequencing in a study of T cell changes during pregnancy in multiple sclerosis. Profiled with immunoSEQ multiplex PCR; TCRdb holds only in-frame clones, not every one. The sample shows under 50,000 clones, roughly 92% of them seen only once. Deletions cut 6 bases from V and 8 bases from J, with 13 bases between. CDR1 is MNHEY and CDR2 is SMNVEV in the germline V gene (reference sequence). This CDR3 region has 13 residues. The sequence was obtained from a female donor with multiple sclerosis, enrolled in a pregnancy study. The sample consisted of CD4+ T cells from peripheral blood mononuclear cells, taken in the first trimester of pregnancy. The rearrangement links TRBV27 to TRBJ1-4; D gene uncertain. Here the CDR3 reads CASRPGPGEKLFF. The CDR3 region has the DNA TGTGCCAGCAGACCCGGCCCCGGGGAAAAACTGTTTTTT.